This T cell receptor beta chain was captured by sequencing in a study of technical replicates of blood from a few donors. The method was immunoSEQ multiplex PCR; TCRdb's version includes in-frame clones alone and lacks a portion of them. The sample lists approximately 79,000 clones; just under 95% were seen once. The junction had 3 bases not matched to a gene; V was cut back by 3 bases and J by 3 bases. Looked up from germline, CDR1 is MDHEN and CDR2 is SYDVKM. This CDR3 is 15 amino acids long. In its sample, this clone was seen once. Sequenced input: T cells isolated from PBMCs. This TCR derives from a human donor in good health. This chain uses TRBV28 with TRBJ2-5; 11 positions agree with TRBD2. The CDR3 coding sequence is TGTGCCAGCAGTTTGGGACTAGCGGATAAAGAGACCCAGTACTTC. This codes for CASSLGLADKETQYF.